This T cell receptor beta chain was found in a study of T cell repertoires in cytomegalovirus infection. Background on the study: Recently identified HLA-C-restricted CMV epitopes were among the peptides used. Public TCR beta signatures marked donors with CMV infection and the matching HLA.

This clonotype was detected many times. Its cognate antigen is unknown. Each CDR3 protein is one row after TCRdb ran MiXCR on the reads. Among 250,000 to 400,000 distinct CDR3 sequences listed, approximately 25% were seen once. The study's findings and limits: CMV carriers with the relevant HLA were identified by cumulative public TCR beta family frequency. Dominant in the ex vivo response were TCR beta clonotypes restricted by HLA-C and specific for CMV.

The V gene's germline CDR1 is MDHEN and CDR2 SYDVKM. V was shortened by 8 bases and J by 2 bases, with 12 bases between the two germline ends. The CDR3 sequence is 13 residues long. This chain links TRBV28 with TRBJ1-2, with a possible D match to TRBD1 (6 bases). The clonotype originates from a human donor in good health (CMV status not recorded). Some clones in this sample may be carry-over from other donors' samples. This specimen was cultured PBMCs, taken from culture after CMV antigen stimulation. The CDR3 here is CASVSGANYGYTF. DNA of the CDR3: TGTGCCAGCGTGTCAGGGGCAAACTATGGCTACACCTTC.